A single sample is the source of the 30 T cell receptor beta chains below, sequenced in a study of T cells after yellow fever vaccination. TCRdb itself ran the 5' RACE reads through MiXCR, one entry per CDR3 protein. The data hold 250,000 or so distinct CDR3 sequences, with about 3.7% observed a single time. The source material was PBMCs, sampled 15 days after the yellow fever booster vaccination. The receptors shown here come from a man younger than 30 who received the YFV17D yellow fever vaccine.

The sample holds many counts of this clonotype. V gene TRBV19 combines with J gene TRBJ1-1, with D maybe TRBD1 (5 bases). V lost 5 bases, J lost 4 bases, and 11 bases lay in between. The CDR3 covers 13 residues. Germline values: CDR1 LNHDA, CDR2 SQIVND (reference sequence). CDR3 region: CASSPQGPTEAFF. The CDR3, as DNA: TGTGCCAGTAGTCCCCAGGGCCCCACTGAAGCTTTCTTT.

The chain joins TRBV12-3 or TRBV12-4 to TRBJ2-2; 7 bases map to TRBD2. J was trimmed by 5 bases and V by 3 bases; bases with no gene match: 3. The CDR3 contains 14 residues. CDR3 amino acids: CASSFWGGTGELFF. The CDR3 region has the DNA TGTGCCAGCAGTTTCTGGGGGGGAACCGGGGAGCTGTTTTTT.

The rearrangement links TRBV5-4 to TRBJ2-7; tentatively, D is TRBD1 (6 bases). The CDR3 has 15 residues. V was trimmed by 2 bases and J by 2 bases, leaving 14 bases between them. Germline V gene data show CDR1 as SGHNT and CDR2 as YYREEE (reference sequence). CDR3 DNA sequence: TGTGCCAGCAGCTTTTTCGACAGGAGGACCTACGAGCAGTACGTC. Its protein product is CASSFFDRRTYEQYV.

This clonotype was counted ten times or more. The chain uses TRBV7-6 and TRBJ1-1; D might be TRBD1 (6 bases). The germline V and J ends were trimmed by 2 bases and 6 bases, with 13 bases remaining between them. CDR3 length: 14 residues. Per germline, CDR1 SGHVS and CDR2 FNYEAQ. The CDR3 DNA reads as TGTGCCAGCAGCTTATCTCAGGGGATCCCTGAAGCTTTCTTT. Translated, it gives CASSLSQGIPEAFF.

This clonotype was seen ten or more times. The chain uses TRBV19 and TRBJ1-5; D call uncertain. From germline, CDR1 is LNHDA and CDR2 SQIVND (reference sequence). V was shortened by 3 bases and J by 4 bases, with 7 bases between the two germline ends. The CDR3 runs 13 residues. CDR3 nucleotides: TGTGCCAGTAGTATGGGTTTTAATCAGCCCCAGCATTTT. Its translation is CASSMGFNQPQHF.

This clonotype was seen more than once but under ten times. The genes are TRBV10-1 and TRBJ2-1; TRBD2 agrees at 10 bases. The V gene's germline CDR1 is WNHNN and CDR2 SYGVQD (reference sequence). V dropped 0 bases and J dropped 3; count of bases not matched to a gene: 2. The CDR3 is 16 amino acids. In nucleotides, the CDR3 is TGCGCCAGCAGTGAGTCTCTAGCGGGGGACTACAATGAGCAGTTCTTC. Its translation: CASSESLAGDYNEQFF.

This clonotype was seen at least ten times. The V and J genes are TRBV23-1 and TRBJ2-7; D remains ambiguous. TRBV23-1 is designated an ORF whose function remains uncertain. V dropped 8 bases and J dropped 0 bases, with 14 bases sitting between them. The CDR3 has 14 residues. The CDR3: CASLPRPSSYEQYF. The CDR3 bases are TGCGCCAGCTTACCCCGGCCTAGCTCCTACGAGCAGTACTTC.

V usage is TRBV27 and J usage is TRBJ1-2, with D possibly being TRBD1 (5 bases). Trimming cost V 1 base and J 6 bases, with 12 bases left between them. Germline V gene sequence: CDR1 MNHEY, CDR2 SMNVEV (reference sequence). The CDR3 is made up of 14 amino acids. The CDR3 DNA reads as TGTGCCAGCAGTTTATTAACCGGGGCGGATGGCTACACCTTC. Protein product: CASSLLTGADGYTF.

This clonotype was counted ten times or more. J is TRBJ2-5 and V is TRBV28; D remains ambiguous. Germline V gene sequence: CDR1 MDHEN, CDR2 SYDVKM. Trimming stripped 3 bases from V and 2 bases from J, with 19 bases between. The CDR3 is 17 residues long. DNA of the CDR3: TGTGCCAGCAGTTTCTCCGGGCGACCCTTGGGGCAAGAGACCCAGTACTTC. It encodes CASSFSGRPLGQETQYF.

This clonotype was detected ten times or more. The V and J genes are TRBV13 and TRBJ2-7, with D possibly being TRBD1 (5 bases). This CDR3 has 13 amino acids. From germline, CDR1 is PRHDT and CDR2 FYEKMQ (reference sequence). CDR3 sequence: CASSLDRSYEQYV. CDR3 coding DNA: TGTGCCAGCAGTTTAGACAGATCCTACGAGCAGTACGTC.

This clonotype was counted at least ten times. This chain links TRBV7-8 with TRBJ1-2, with a tentative D call TRBD1 (5 bases). CDR1 and CDR2 from the germline V gene are SGHVS and FQNEAQ. Between the trimmed V and J ends, which lost 1 base and 0 bases, there was a span of 9 bases. This CDR3 region has 15 residues. CDR3 loop: CASSLGGWTNYGYTF. The CDR3 region has the DNA TGTGCCAGCAGCTTAGGGGGCTGGACTAACTATGGCTACACCTTC.

This clonotype was picked up many times. The V call is TRBV7-2, the J call TRBJ1-2, with TRBD1 matching over 7 bases. CDR3 length: 14 residues. The J segment lost 8 bases and the V segment lost 1 base, leaving 7 bases of the junction unmatched. Germline-derived CDR1 and CDR2 are SGHTA and FQGNSA. The CDR3 DNA reads TGTGCCAGCAGCTTAGTGGAGGGGGCGGGAGGCTACACCTTC. The encoded protein is CASSLVEGAGGYTF.

The sample holds many counts of this clonotype. One end of the junction fails to match germline, which may point to a read error. This sequence joins TRBV7-7 and TRBJ1-1; D gene uncertain. The germline V gene has CDR1 SSHAT and CDR2 FNYEAQ (reference sequence). The CDR3 contains 13 residues. The CDR3 loop reads CASSLDTHTEAFF. In DNA, the CDR3 is TGTGCTAGCAGCTTAGACACCCACACTGAAGCTTTCTTT.

This clonotype appeared a few times. The chain couples TRBV5-1 to TRBJ2-5, with D perhaps matching TRBD1 (5 bases). This CDR3 has 14 amino acids. Trimming took off 0 bases at V and 2 bases at J, with 8 bases between the two ends. Per the germline V gene, CDR1 is SGHRS and CDR2 is YFSETQ. The CDR3 DNA reads TGCGCCAGCAGCTTGGTGGGGCGACAAGAGACCCAGTACTTC. It is translated as CASSLVGRQETQYF.

This clonotype has a count of ten or more. J is TRBJ1-2 and V is TRBV7-9; possible D gene TRBD1, 6 bases. The ends were cut back, 3 bases at V and 6 bases at J, with 8 bases in the middle. CDR1 SEHNR and CDR2 FQNEAQ come from the germline V gene (reference sequence). The CDR3 length is 12 residues. This CDR3 reads CASSFAGDGYTF. In DNA form, the CDR3 reads TGTGCCAGCAGCTTTGCAGGGGATGGCTACACCTTC.

Many counts were recorded for this clonotype. This chain connects TRBV2 to TRBJ2-4; 15 bases map to TRBD2. Germline CDR1 SNHLY, CDR2 FYNNEI. The V gene end was trimmed by 1 base and the J gene end by 0 bases; junction bases not matched to a gene: 7. The CDR3 loop spans 20 amino acids. CDR3 DNA sequence: TGTGCCAGCAGTGAAGATTATGGACTAGCGGGGGGGCTAGCCAAAAACATTCAGTACTTC. Translating gives CASSEDYGLAGGLAKNIQYF.

Many counts were recorded for this clonotype. This rearrangement joins TRBV12-3 or TRBV12-4 to TRBJ2-4; D unresolved. V was pared by 5 bases and J by 7 bases, with 18 bases between. The CDR3 has 15 residues. CDR3 amino acids: CASSPLPGPRNIQYF. The CDR3 nucleotides read TGTGCCAGCAGTCCCCTCCCGGGCCCAAGGAACATTCAGTACTTC.

This clonotype was seen at least ten times. The chain uses TRBV6-5 and TRBJ2-5; the D gene is possibly TRBD1 (5 bases). CDR3 length: 15 amino acids. Germline CDR1 MNHEY, CDR2 SVGAGI. V dropped 8 bases and J dropped 5 bases, with 21 bases sitting between them. As DNA, the CDR3 is TGTGCCAGCTCGCGGACACAAAGAATTGGGGAGACCCAGTACTTC. It specifies CASSRTQRIGETQYF.

There are many counts of this clonotype. The rearrangement uses TRBV20-1 and TRBJ2-5; the match to TRBD2 covers 10 bases. This CDR3 is 18 amino acids long. Germline loops: CDR1 DFQATT, CDR2 SNEGSKA (reference sequence). Trimming at V came to 1 base and at J to 5 bases, leaving 16 bases not matched to a gene. CDR3 nucleotides: TGCAGTGCTAGAGGCCTCAATTTAGCGGGGGGCCAACCGGAGACCCAGTACTTC. It codes for CSARGLNLAGGQPETQYF.

This clonotype was found many times. The chain recombines TRBV20-1 with TRBJ2-3; 10 bases line up with TRBD1. This CDR3 region has 13 residues. V shed 8 bases, J shed 9 bases, and the junction held 11 bases outside the gene matches. In germline, CDR1 is DFQATT, CDR2 SNEGSKA (reference sequence). CDR3 in amino acids: CSRQGANHPTQYF. As DNA, the CDR3 is TGCAGTCGACAGGGGGCTAACCACCCAACGCAGTATTTT.

This clonotype appeared many times. This chain connects TRBV15 to TRBJ1-1, with 9 nucleotides matching TRBD1. Trimming took 5 bases from V and 5 from J; bases not matched to a gene: 6. Germline V gene sequence: CDR1 LNHNV, CDR2 YYDKDF (reference sequence). The CDR3 is 14 residues long. The CDR3 DNA follows: TGTGCCACCAGCGTCGACAGGGGGAGGACTGAAGCTTTCTTT. This translates into CATSVDRGRTEAFF.

This clonotype was recorded at least ten times. This rearrangement joins TRBV7-3 to TRBJ2-3, with 13 nucleotides matching TRBD2. Unmatched junction bases numbered 6, after V lost 5 bases and J lost 1 base. The CDR3 extends over 17 amino acids. Germline V gene data show CDR1 as SGHTA and CDR2 as FQGTGA. The CDR3 DNA follows: TGTGCCAGCAGCCCTGTTGGACTAGCGGGGGGCACAGATACGCAGTATTTT. Its protein is CASSPVGLAGGTDTQYF.

This clonotype has ten or more counts. The DNA of the CDR3 is TGCGCCAGCAGCTTGCGGGACAGAGACACCGGGGAGCTGTTTTTT. Translation gives CASSLRDRDTGELFF. The genes are TRBV5-1 and TRBJ2-2, with 7 bases identical to TRBD1. CDR1 is SGHRS and CDR2 is YFSETQ in the germline V gene. After removal of 1 base from V and 3 bases from J, the junction contained 3 bases not matched to a gene. The CDR3 extends over 15 amino acids.

V gene TRBV19 combines with J gene TRBJ1-1; D is ambiguous. The V end lost 5 bases, the J end lost 6 bases, and 7 bases lay between the germline ends. CDR1 is LNHDA, CDR2 SQIVND, per germline (reference sequence). The CDR3 runs to 11 residues. CDR3 loop: CASSWLAEAFF. Written as DNA, the CDR3 is TGTGCCAGTAGTTGGCTGGCTGAAGCTTTCTTT. The entire variable domain, with the rest obtained from reference TRBV19 and TRBJ1-1, is as follows: DGGITQSPKYLFRKEGQNVTLSCEQNLNHDAMYWYRQDPGQGLRLIYYSQIVNDFQKGDIAEGYSVSREKKESFPLTVTSAQKNPTAFYLCASSWLAEAFFGQGTRLTVV.

This clonotype was seen at least ten times. The V call is TRBV27, the J call TRBJ2-2; D gene ambiguous. Between the trimmed V and J ends, which lost 4 bases and 5 bases, there was a span of 11 bases. The germline V gene encodes CDR1 MNHEY and CDR2 SMNVEV (reference sequence). This CDR3 contains 14 residues. DNA for the CDR3: TGTGCCAGCAGTTCCCTAACTACTACCGGGGAGCTGTTTTTT. This translates into CASSSLTTTGELFF.

Ten or more counts support this clonotype. The genes are TRBV5-1 and TRBJ2-3; possibly TRBD1 for D (6 bases). V lost 0 bases and J lost 0, with 14 bases in between. The CDR3 is made up of 17 amino acids. Germline CDR1 is SGHRS and CDR2 is YFSETQ. The CDR3 region is CASSLGVQGHSTDTQYF. CDR3 nucleotide sequence: TGCGCCAGCAGCTTGGGAGTACAGGGTCATAGCACAGATACGCAGTATTTT.

This clonotype was picked up many times. The chain combines TRBV5-8 with TRBJ1-1; no clear D gene. Germline assignment: CDR1 SGHTS and CDR2 YDEGEE. The CDR3 totals 12 residues. The V end lost 3 bases, the J end lost 3 bases, and 6 bases lay between the germline ends. DNA for the CDR3: TGTGCCAGCAGCTCACTAGACACTGAAGCTTTCTTT. This translates into CASSSLDTEAFF. The full variable domain, its missing parts supplied by reference TRBV5-8 and TRBJ1-1, is EAGVTQSPTHLIKTRGQQATLRCSPISGHTSVYWYQQALGLGLQFLLWYDEGEERNRGNFPPRFSGRQFPNYSSELNVNALELEDSALYLCASSSLDTEAFFGQGTRLTVV.

In this sample, this clonotype turned up many times. The rearrangement joins TRBV6-6 to TRBJ2-1; D remains ambiguous. The length of the CDR3 is 12 residues. V dropped 3 bases and J dropped 8 bases, with 8 bases sitting between them. The germline gives CDR1 MNHNY, CDR2 SVGAGI (reference sequence). DNA for the CDR3: TGTGCCAGCAGTTATGCGGTGGATGAGCAGTTCTTC. Encoded protein: CASSYAVDEQFF.

The rearrangement links TRBV20-1 to TRBJ1-5; tentative D call: TRBD1 (5 bases). There are 16 residues in the CDR3. V shed 5 bases and J shed 2 bases, with 19 bases lying between them. From germline, CDR1 is DFQATT and CDR2 SNEGSKA (reference sequence). The CDR3 region has the DNA TGCAGTGCTGGGGCTTTTTTGGGGTTTGGCAATCAGCCCCAGCATTTT. Translated, it gives CSAGAFLGFGNQPQHF.

This clonotype was detected ten times or more. This rearrangement joins TRBV5-6 to TRBJ2-2; D is undetermined. CDR1 is SGHDT, CDR2 YYEEEE, per germline. The CDR3 covers 13 residues. V was pared by 0 bases and J by 7 bases, with 7 bases between. CDR3 nucleotides: TGTGCCAGCAGCTTGGAAAGGGACGGGGAGCTGTTTTTT. Translating it yields CASSLERDGELFF.